These T cell receptor beta chains were read from a single sample in a study of shared clonotypes between healthy human individuals. Assay: immunoSEQ multiplex PCR; the TCRdb copy retains only in-frame clones and omits some. This repertoire shows 450,000 to 500,000 clones, around 73% found once; its top ten account for about 12%. The specimen was PBMCs. Every receptor here comes from a woman in her thirties or forties in good health. Some clones in this sample may be carry-over from other donors' samples. Both conserved end residues are part of each CDR3. D genes are given only for firm matches. Not every row has a clone size; where given, it reads once, few, many or a size class.

D gene	J gene	clone size	V gene	CDR3 protein	CDR3 DNA
.	TRBJ2-1	.	TRBV7-3	CASSSQPSDWQFF	TGTGCCAGCAGCTCCCAACCCTCTGACTGGCAGTTCTTC
.	TRBJ1-3	.	TRBV6-1	CASSADTYRNTIYF	TGTGCCAGCAGTGCCGACACCTATAGAAACACCATATATTTT
.	TRBJ2-3	.	TRBV4-1	CASSHPKTDTQYF	TGCGCCAGCAGCCATCCCAAGACAGATACGCAGTATTTT
.	TRBJ1-2	.	TRBV9	CASSVAASGYGYTF	TGTGCCAGCAGCGTAGCGGCCTCGGGCTATGGCTACACCTTC
TRBD2	TRBJ2-1	.	TRBV28	CASSSGTSRRMNEQFF	TGTGCCAGCAGTTCCGGGACTAGCAGGAGGATGAATGAGCAGTTCTTC
TRBD1	TRBJ2-2	.	TRBV19	CASSMHRGTGELFF	TGTGCCAGTAGTATGCACAGGGGCACCGGGGAGCTGTTTTTT
TRBD1	TRBJ2-3	.	TRBV27	CASRPTGVTDTQYF	TGTGCCAGCAGGCCCACAGGGGTCACAGATACGCAGTATTTT
.	TRBJ2-5	.	TRBV28	CASSFQGQETQYF	TGTGCCAGCAGTTTTCAGGGGCAAGAGACCCAGTACTTC
TRBD1	TRBJ1-2	.	TRBV5-5	CASSLVWTGDAYYYGYTF	TGTGCCAGCAGCTTGGTTTGGACAGGGGATGCTTACTACTATGGCTACACCTTC
TRBD1	TRBJ2-7	once	TRBV19	CASSTGQGAYEQYF	TGTGCCAGTAGTACTGGACAGGGGGCCTACGAGCAGTACTTC
.	TRBJ1-2	.	TRBV6-5	CASSPREAYGYTF	TGTGCCAGCAGCCCCAGGGAGGCCTATGGCTACACCTTC
TRBD2	TRBJ2-5	.	TRBV4-3	CASSQAARLAQGVETQYF	TGCGCCAGCAGCCAAGCCGCTAGACTAGCGCAAGGGGTTGAGACCCAGTACTTC
.	TRBJ1-6	.	TRBV28	CASSPVGNSPLHF	TGTGCCAGCAGTCCGGTGGGGAATTCACCCCTCCACTTT
TRBD1	TRBJ2-2	.	TRBV10-3	CAISGRTGANTGELFF	TGTGCCATCAGTGGCCGGACAGGGGCGAACACCGGGGAGCTGTTTTTT
TRBD1	TRBJ2-5	.	TRBV5-1	CASRSDRGRETQYF	TGCGCCAGCAGATCCGACAGGGGGCGAGAGACCCAGTACTTC
.	TRBJ1-2	.	TRBV2	CASSEGRTDGYTF	TGTGCCAGCAGTGAGGGTCGAACCGATGGCTACACCTTC
TRBD1	TRBJ2-1	.	TRBV9	CASSAQGRGLYNEQFF	TGTGCCAGCAGCGCTCAGGGAAGGGGGCTGTACAATGAGCAGTTCTTC
.	TRBJ1-4	many	TRBV4-2	CASSQDSLEKLFF	TGTGCCAGCAGCCAGGACAGCCTTGAAAAACTGTTTTTT
.	TRBJ2-7	.	TRBV28	CASRTGANYEQYF	TGTGCCAGCAGGACCGGGGCCAACTACGAGCAGTACTTC
TRBD2	TRBJ2-1	.	TRBV4-2	CASSQDPGGGLAEAYNEQFF	TGTGCCAGCAGCCAAGATCCAGGGGGCGGACTAGCGGAGGCCTACAATGAGCAGTTCTTC
.	TRBJ1-1	.	TRBV19	CASSIAASPTEAFF	TGTGCCAGTAGTATAGCGGCCAGCCCCACTGAAGCTTTCTTT
.	TRBJ1-6	.	TRBV5-6	CASSRWPPDNSPLHF	TGTGCCAGCAGCCGATGGCCCCCCGATAATTCACCCCTCCACTTT
.	TRBJ2-5	once	TRBV19	CASSIGTEETQYF	TGTGCCAGTAGTATCGGGACGGAAGAGACCCAGTACTTC
.	TRBJ2-5	.	TRBV11-2	CASSSQTVARTQYF	TGTGCCAGCAGCTCCCAGACCGTGGCGCGGACCCAGTACTTC
.	TRBJ1-1	.	TRBV5-5	CASSLLPPEAFF	TGTGCCAGCAGCTTGCTTCCACCTGAAGCTTTCTTT
TRBD1	TRBJ1-2	.	TRBV29-1	CSVDYPGQAPYGYTF	TGCAGCGTTGATTATCCGGGACAGGCGCCCTATGGCTACACCTTC
TRBD1	TRBJ2-7	once	TRBV23-1	CASRQGAEQYF	TGCGCCAGCAGGCAGGGGGCCGAGCAGTACTTC
.	TRBJ2-5	.	TRBV15	CATSRATVQETQYF	TGTGCCACCAGCAGAGCTACGGTGCAAGAGACCCAGTACTTC
TRBD1	TRBJ1-2	.	TRBV9	CASSTRQGASGYTF	TGTGCCAGCAGCACCCGACAGGGGGCGTCGGGCTACACCTTC
.	TRBJ1-5	.	TRBV30	CAWSPSSVRPQHF	TGTGCCTGGAGCCCTTCATCGGTGCGGCCCCAGCATTTT
.	TRBJ2-5	.	TRBV7-3	CASRGDMAETQYF	TGTGCCAGCAGGGGGGACATGGCGGAGACCCAGTACTTC
TRBD2	TRBJ2-2	many	TRBV11-2	CASSLDWGVAGKTGELFF	TGTGCCAGCAGCTTAGATTGGGGGGTAGCGGGAAAAACCGGGGAGCTGTTTTTT
TRBD2	TRBJ2-7	.	TRBV2	CASSELAGKNYEQYF	TGTGCCAGCAGTGAACTAGCGGGGAAAAACTACGAGCAGTACTTC
.	TRBJ1-1	.	TRBV7-2	CASSLLAGSLNTEAFF	TGTGCCAGCAGCCTCTTGGCAGGAAGCTTGAACACTGAAGCTTTCTTT
.	TRBJ2-3	once	TRBV6-1	CASSEGHHITDTQYF	TGTGCCAGCAGTGAGGGACATCACATCACAGATACGCAGTATTTT
.	TRBJ2-3	.	TRBV4-1	CASSHHGLSTDTQYF	TGCGCCAGCAGCCACCACGGCCTTAGCACAGATACGCAGTATTTT
TRBD2	TRBJ2-1	.	TRBV4-3	CASSLWPSGYNEQFF	TGCGCCAGCAGCCTCTGGCCTAGCGGCTACAATGAGCAGTTCTTC
TRBD1	TRBJ1-2	.	TRBV28	CASSFSGGNYGYTF	TGTGCCAGCAGTTTTTCAGGGGGGAACTATGGCTACACCTTC
TRBD1	TRBJ1-5	few	TRBV30	CAWKGQGASNQPQHF	TGTGCCTGGAAAGGACAGGGGGCTAGCAATCAGCCCCAGCATTTT
.	TRBJ2-1	.	TRBV5-4	CASSLGGVYNEQFF	TGTGCCAGCAGCTTGGGGGGCGTCTACAATGAGCAGTTCTTC
TRBD1	TRBJ2-1	.	TRBV27	CASRSEGQGILYNEQFF	TGTGCCAGCAGGAGCGAAGGACAGGGCATTCTCTACAATGAGCAGTTCTTC
TRBD2	TRBJ2-1	.	TRBV7-3	CASSLKPPLADSYNEQFF	TGTGCCAGCAGCTTAAAACCCCCACTAGCGGATTCCTACAATGAGCAGTTCTTC
.	TRBJ2-7	.	TRBV7-9	CASSLNRDSYEQYF	TGTGCCAGCAGCTTAAATAGGGACTCCTACGAGCAGTACTTC
TRBD1	TRBJ1-2	.	TRBV7-2	CASTSDRRYGYTF	TGTGCCAGCACCTCGGACAGGCGGTATGGCTACACCTTC
TRBD1	TRBJ2-2	.	TRBV29-1	CSVITGQGTSNTGELFF	TGCAGCGTTATCACGGGACAGGGGACCTCGAACACCGGGGAGCTGTTTTTT
TRBD2	TRBJ2-3	.	TRBV5-4	CASSLGVAGATDTQYF	TGTGCCAGCAGCTTGGGGGTAGCGGGGGCCACAGATACGCAGTATTTT
TRBD2	TRBJ2-3	once	TRBV27	CASSSPLAVTDTQYF	TGTGCCAGCAGTTCCCCCCTAGCGGTCACAGATACGCAGTATTTT
TRBD1	TRBJ1-3	few	TRBV5-1	CASSSGTAGNTIYF	TGCGCCAGCAGCTCAGGGACAGCTGGAAACACCATATATTTT
.	TRBJ2-3	many	TRBV6-4	CASSVSGSTDTQYF	TGTGCCAGCAGTGTCTCCGGTAGCACAGATACGCAGTATTTT
.	TRBJ2-1	.	TRBV30	CAWSPGPSNEQFF	TGTGCCTGGAGTCCCGGGCCCTCCAATGAGCAGTTCTTC
.	TRBJ2-1	.	TRBV30	CAWSGLSINEQFF	TGTGCCTGGAGTGGGTTAAGCATAAATGAGCAGTTCTTC
TRBD1	TRBJ2-7	.	TRBV5-6	CASSSVQGASYEQYF	TGTGCCAGCAGCTCGGTACAGGGGGCATCCTACGAGCAGTACTTC
.	TRBJ2-7	.	TRBV15	CATSRSGQYSYEQYF	TGTGCCACCAGCAGGTCTGGGCAGTATAGCTACGAGCAGTACTTC
.	TRBJ2-7	.	TRBV27	CASSKGGYEQYF	TGTGCCAGCAGTAAAGGGGGGTACGAGCAGTACTTC
.	TRBJ1-6	.	TRBV28	CASRPRSGYNSPLHF	TGTGCCAGCAGACCCCGGTCGGGGTATAATTCACCCCTCCACTTT
.	TRBJ2-7	.	TRBV27	CASRGPLYEQYF	TGTGCCAGCAGGGGACCTCTCTACGAGCAGTACTTC
.	TRBJ2-2	.	TRBV7-9	CASSLASNTGELFF	TGTGCCAGCAGCTTAGCTTCGAACACCGGGGAGCTGTTTTTT
.	TRBJ2-1	many	TRBV5-1	CASSLDPVGSYNEQFF	TGCGCCAGCAGCTTGGATCCGGTGGGGTCCTACAATGAGCAGTTCTTC
TRBD1	TRBJ2-7	.	TRBV9	CASSKTGTADEQYF	TGTGCCAGCAGCAAGACAGGGACAGCGGACGAGCAGTACTTC